A selection of T cell receptor beta chains follows, all from one sample in a study of cytomegalovirus exposure and HLA in healthy donors. Data came from immunoSEQ multiplex PCR; TCRdb stores just in-frame clones and leaves some out. The data show roughly 200,000 clones, approximately 86% seen once. What was sequenced was PBMCs. Every receptor here comes from a woman between 25 and 40 years old in good health and CMV-seronegative. Both conserved end residues are part of each CDR3. Fields, in order: J gene, clone size, V gene, D gene, CDR3 length, CDR3 DNA, CDR3 protein. A D gene is named only where the DNA matches it firmly. Clone size is given for some rows only: seen once, a few or many times, or a class if the clone is expanded.

>TRBJ2-1|few|TRBV29-1|TRBD2|13
TGCAGCGGAAAAGCGGGAGTGGGCAATGAGCAGTTCTTC
CSGKAGVGNEQFF
>TRBJ2-7|.|TRBV5-4|.|15
TGTGCCAGCAGACCGACTGGTGGACAGCCCTACGAGCAGTACTTC
CASRPTGGQPYEQYF
>TRBJ1-5|few|TRBV21-1|.|17
TGTGCCAGCAGCAAAGTAGAGTGTCAGGGGGCATGGCAGCCCCAGCATTTT
CASSKVECQGAWQPQHF
>TRBJ1-2|.|TRBV6-5|.|13
TGTGCCAGCAGTGAAGGACTGAATTATGGCTACACCTTC
CASSEGLNYGYTF
>TRBJ1-1|.|TRBV5-1|.|13
TGCGCCAGCAGCCGGACAGAGAACACTGAAGCTTTCTTT
CASSRTENTEAFF
>TRBJ2-7|.|TRBV5-1|.|14
TGCGCCAGCAGCTTTGGTCAGGGAATTGACGAGCAGTACTTC
CASSFGQGIDEQYF
>TRBJ2-1|.|TRBV4-2|TRBD2|20
TGTGCCAGCAGCCAAGATGCGCTAGCGGGGGGAATCAGCTCCTACAATGAGCAGTTCTTC
CASSQDALAGGISSYNEQFF
>TRBJ2-7|few|TRBV6-1|.|10
TGTGCCAGCAGTTACTACGAGCAGTACTTC
CASSYYEQYF
>TRBJ2-7|.|TRBV5-1|TRBD1|16
TGCGCCAGCAGCTTGGAACCAGGGGGATACTCCAACGAGCAGTACTTC
CASSLEPGGYSNEQYF
>TRBJ2-3|.|TRBV14|TRBD2|17
TGTGCCAGCAGCCAAGTATCCCCAGCGGGAGGAGGAGATACGCAGTATTTT
CASSQVSPAGGGDTQYF
>TRBJ2-7|.|TRBV28|.|14
TGTGCCAGCACCCCACCCGGGGGTGCCTACGAGCAGTACTTC
CASTPPGGAYEQYF
>TRBJ2-3|.|TRBV29-1|TRBD1|13
TGCAGCGTTGACACAGGGGGCACAGATACGCAGTATTTT
CSVDTGGTDTQYF
>TRBJ2-7|.|TRBV10-3|.|13
TGTGCCATCAGTGGTCAGGGATCCTACGAGCAGTACTTC
CAISGQGSYEQYF
>TRBJ1-3|once|TRBV28|.|13
TGTGCCAGCAGTGTCGAGTTCGGAAACACCATATATTTT
CASSVEFGNTIYF
>TRBJ2-5|.|TRBV28|TRBD1|13
TGTGCCAGCAGCCCCCCAGGGGGAGAGACCCAGTACTTC
CASSPPGGETQYF
>TRBJ2-3|.|TRBV6-5|TRBD1|16
TGTGCCAGCAGTTTCTTAGGGACAGGGGGGGCAGATACGCAGTATTTT
CASSFLGTGGADTQYF
>TRBJ2-1|.|TRBV14|TRBD1|15
TGTGCCAGCAGTCTCACAGAAAGAGGGGGCGATGAGCAGTTCTTC
CASSLTERGGDEQFF
>TRBJ2-3|.|TRBV9|.|14
TGTGCCAGCAGCGCCCGACTTTCCACAGATACGCAGTATTTT
CASSARLSTDTQYF